This entry concerns a single TCR beta chain. The antigen is not known. The CDR3 does not close with the conserved phenylalanine or tryptophan, likely indicating a read error. The sample is drawn from a study of CD8+CD57+ T cells in acquired aplastic anemia. Study observations and caveats: The same twenty-nine CD8+ CDR3 sequences occurred in patients and in controls.

Using genomic DNA as the template, TCR beta VDJ and CDR3 profiling was carried out. One entry per CDR3 protein results from TCRdb running MiXCR on the reads. Of 400,000 to 450,000 distinct CDR3 sequences in the sample, just under 70% were seen once. Sequenced sample: sorted CD4+, CD8+, or CD8+CD57+ T cells (not recorded which) from PBMCs. This TCR came from a human donor in good health, serving as a control.

The CDR3 sequence is CASSTTENGYTC. The CDR3 coding sequence is TGTGCCAGCAGCACGACAGAGAATGGCTACACCTGC. The chain recombines TRBV7-2 with TRBJ1-2; D might be TRBD1 (5 bases). CDR1 and CDR2 (germline): SGHTA, FQGNSA. The V end was cut by 5 bases, the J end by 6 bases, with 10 bases between. The CDR3 covers 12 residues.